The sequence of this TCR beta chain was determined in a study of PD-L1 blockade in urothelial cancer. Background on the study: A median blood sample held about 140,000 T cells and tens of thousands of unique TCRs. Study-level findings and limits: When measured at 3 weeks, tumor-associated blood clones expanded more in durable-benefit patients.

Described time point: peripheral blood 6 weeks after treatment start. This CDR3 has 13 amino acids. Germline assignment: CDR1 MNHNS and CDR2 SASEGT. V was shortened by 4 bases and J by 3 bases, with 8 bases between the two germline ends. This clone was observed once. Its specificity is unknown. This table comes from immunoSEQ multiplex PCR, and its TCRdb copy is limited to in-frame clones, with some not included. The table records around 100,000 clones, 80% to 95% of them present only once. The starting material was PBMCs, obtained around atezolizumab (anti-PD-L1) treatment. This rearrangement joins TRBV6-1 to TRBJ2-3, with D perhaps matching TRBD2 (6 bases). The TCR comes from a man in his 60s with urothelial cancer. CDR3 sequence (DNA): TGTGCCAGCAGTGTACTAGCAACAGATACGCAGTATTTT. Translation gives CASSVLATDTQYF.